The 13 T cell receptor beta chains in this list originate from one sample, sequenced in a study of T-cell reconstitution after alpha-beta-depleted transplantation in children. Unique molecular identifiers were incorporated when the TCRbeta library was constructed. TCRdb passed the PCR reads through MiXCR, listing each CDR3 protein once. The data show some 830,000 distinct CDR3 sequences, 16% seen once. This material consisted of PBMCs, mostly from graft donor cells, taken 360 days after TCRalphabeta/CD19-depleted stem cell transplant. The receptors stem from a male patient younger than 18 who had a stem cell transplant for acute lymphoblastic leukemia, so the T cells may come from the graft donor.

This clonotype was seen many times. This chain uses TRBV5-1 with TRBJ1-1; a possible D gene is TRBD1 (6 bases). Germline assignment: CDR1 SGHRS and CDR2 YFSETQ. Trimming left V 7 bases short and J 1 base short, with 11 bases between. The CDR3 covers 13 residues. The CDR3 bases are TGCGCCAGCGGGGGGGCTACGAACACTGAAGCTTTCTTT. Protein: CASGGATNTEAFF.

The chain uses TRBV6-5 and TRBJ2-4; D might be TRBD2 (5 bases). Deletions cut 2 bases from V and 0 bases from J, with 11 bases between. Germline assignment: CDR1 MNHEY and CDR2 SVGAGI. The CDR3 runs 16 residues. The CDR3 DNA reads TGTGCCAGCAGTTACGACGTCGGACTAGCCAAAAACATTCAGTACTTC. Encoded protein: CASSYDVGLAKNIQYF.

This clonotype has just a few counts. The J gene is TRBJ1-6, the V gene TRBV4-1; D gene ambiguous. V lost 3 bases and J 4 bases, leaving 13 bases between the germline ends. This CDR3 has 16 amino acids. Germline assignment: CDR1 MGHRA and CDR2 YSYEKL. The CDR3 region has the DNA TGCGCCAGCAGCCAGCCAACGGAAGCGTATAATTCACCCCTCCACTTT. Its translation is CASSQPTEAYNSPLHF.

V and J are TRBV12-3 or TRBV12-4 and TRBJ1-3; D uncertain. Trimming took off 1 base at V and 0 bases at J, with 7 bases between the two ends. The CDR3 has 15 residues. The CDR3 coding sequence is TGTGCCAGCAGTTTAGGACCGCTCTCTGGAAACACCATATATTTT. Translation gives CASSLGPLSGNTIYF.

CDR3 sequence (DNA): TGTGCCAGCAGCGTACAGGGAAACAATGAGCAGTTCTTC. Protein: CASSVQGNNEQFF. This chain connects TRBV9 to TRBJ2-1, with D possibly matching TRBD1 (5 bases). The CDR3 is made up of 13 amino acids. V was clipped by 1 base and J by 5 bases, with 7 bases between them. The germline V gene has CDR1 SGDLS and CDR2 YYNGEE.

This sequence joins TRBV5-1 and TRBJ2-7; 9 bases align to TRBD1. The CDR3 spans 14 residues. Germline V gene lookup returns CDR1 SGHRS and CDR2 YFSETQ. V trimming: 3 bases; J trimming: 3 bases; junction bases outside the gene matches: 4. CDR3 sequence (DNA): TGCGCCAGCAGCTGGTGGACAGGGGACTACGAGCAGTACTTC. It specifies CASSWWTGDYEQYF.

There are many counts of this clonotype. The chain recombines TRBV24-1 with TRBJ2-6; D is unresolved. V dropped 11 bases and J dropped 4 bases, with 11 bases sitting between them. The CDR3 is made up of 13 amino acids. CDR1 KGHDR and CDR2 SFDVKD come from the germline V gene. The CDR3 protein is CAIDISGANVLTF. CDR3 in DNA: TGTGCCATCGACATCTCCGGGGCCAACGTCCTGACTTTC.

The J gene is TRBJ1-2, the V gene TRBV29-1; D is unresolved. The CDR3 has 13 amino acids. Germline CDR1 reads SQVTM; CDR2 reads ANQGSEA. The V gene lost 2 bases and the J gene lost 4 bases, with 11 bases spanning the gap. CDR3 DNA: TGCAGCGTTGAACGGCACTTGGCCTATGGCTACACCTTC. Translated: CSVERHLAYGYTF.

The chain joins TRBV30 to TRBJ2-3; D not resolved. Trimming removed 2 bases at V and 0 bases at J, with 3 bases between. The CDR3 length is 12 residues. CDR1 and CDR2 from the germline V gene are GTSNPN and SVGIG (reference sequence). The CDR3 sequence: CAWSRSTDTQYF. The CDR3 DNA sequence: TGTGCCTGGAGTAGGAGCACAGATACGCAGTATTTT.

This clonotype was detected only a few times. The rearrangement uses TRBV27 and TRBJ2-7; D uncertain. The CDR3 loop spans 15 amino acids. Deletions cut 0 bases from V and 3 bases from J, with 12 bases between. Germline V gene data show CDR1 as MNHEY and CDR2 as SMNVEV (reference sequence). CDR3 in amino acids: CASSLSGRLDYEQYF. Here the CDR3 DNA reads TGTGCCAGCAGTTTATCGGGCAGATTAGACTACGAGCAGTACTTC.

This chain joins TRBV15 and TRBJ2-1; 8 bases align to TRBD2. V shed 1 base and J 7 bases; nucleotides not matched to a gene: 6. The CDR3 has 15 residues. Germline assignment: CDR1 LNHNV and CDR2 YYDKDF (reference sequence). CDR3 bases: TGTGCCACCAGCAGAGGGGGCGGCGGGAGGAATGAGCAGTTCTTC. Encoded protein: CATSRGGGGRNEQFF.

CDR3 DNA: TGTGCCAGCAGCTTAACCCGGGGACATATAATGAACACTGAAGCTTTCTTT. Protein sequence: CASSLTRGHIMNTEAFF. The chain employs TRBV7-3 and TRBJ1-1; D may be TRBD1 (6 bases). CDR1 is SGHTA, CDR2 FQGTGA, per germline. The CDR3 contains 17 residues. V was shortened by 0 bases and J by 0 bases, with 14 bases between the two germline ends.

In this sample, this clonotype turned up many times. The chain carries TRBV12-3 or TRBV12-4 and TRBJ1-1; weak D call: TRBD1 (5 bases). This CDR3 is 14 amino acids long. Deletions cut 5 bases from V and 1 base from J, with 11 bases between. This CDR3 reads CASSLRGGNTEAFF. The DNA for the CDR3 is TGTGCCAGCAGTCTGCGGGGCGGGAACACTGAAGCTTTCTTT.